A selection of T cell receptor beta chains follows, all from one sample in a study of post-analysis software for immune sequencing data. MiXCR, applied by TCRdb to the PCR reads, yields one record per CDR3 protein. The sample contains 750,000 to 950,000 distinct CDR3 sequences, approximately 57% of which appear only once. What was sequenced was blood. These receptors all stem from a girl under 18 with multiple sclerosis. CDR3s include the opening cysteine and the closing phenylalanine or tryptophan. Fields, in order: V gene, clone size, D gene, J gene, CDR3 protein, CDR3 DNA. D genes are given only for firm matches. Clone sizes are given selectively: once, few, many, or a class where the clone is expanded.

TRBV15	-	TRBD1	TRBJ1-5	CATSAGGNQPQHF	TGTGCCACCAGCGCAGGGGGTAATCAGCCCCAGCATTTT
TRBV20-1	few	-	TRBJ2-1	CSASGAVPDEQFF	TGCAGTGCTAGCGGGGCCGTTCCCGATGAGCAGTTCTTC
TRBV7-8	-	-	TRBJ2-1	CASSTAGSLYNEQFF	TGTGCCAGCAGCACCGCCGGATCTCTTTACAATGAGCAGTTCTTC
TRBV5-1	-	TRBD1	TRBJ2-7	CASSRTGVTYEQYF	TGCGCCAGCAGCCGGACAGGGGTGACCTACGAGCAGTACTTC
TRBV20-1	-	-	TRBJ2-7	CSARGLGVEFPYEQYF	TGCAGTGCTAGGGGCCTTGGGGTGGAATTCCCCTACGAGCAGTACTTC
TRBV12-3/TRBV12-4	-	-	TRBJ1-2	CASSFDRDNYGYTF	TGTGCCAGCAGTTTTGACCGGGACAACTATGGCTACACCTTC
TRBV29-1	few	TRBD1	TRBJ1-5	CSVMIAGTGNQPQHF	TGCAGCGTTATGATCGCCGGGACAGGGAATCAGCCCCAGCATTTT
TRBV20-1	-	TRBD1	TRBJ2-3	CSAREIWGEGRDRGYTDTQYF	TGCAGTGCTAGAGAGATCTGGGGTGAGGGTCGGGACAGGGGTTACACAGATACGCAGTATTTT
TRBV12-3/TRBV12-4	-	-	TRBJ2-1	CASSLISPFSEQFF	TGTGCCAGCAGTTTAATTTCCCCGTTTAGTGAGCAGTTCTTC
TRBV12-3/TRBV12-4	-	-	TRBJ2-3	CASYRDSLRDTQYF	TGTGCCAGTTACCGGGACTCGCTTAGGGATACGCAGTATTTT
TRBV7-3	-	-	TRBJ2-7	CASSPSPGLYEQYF	TGTGCCAGCAGCCCCAGCCCGGGTTTATACGAGCAGTACTTC
TRBV30	few	-	TRBJ1-1	CAWGPLPQANTEAFF	TGTGCCTGGGGTCCCCTCCCACAGGCGAACACTGAAGCTTTCTTT
TRBV7-3	-	TRBD2	TRBJ2-3	CASSKQGTSGTDTQYF	TGTGCCAGCAGCAAACAGGGGACTAGCGGCACAGATACGCAGTATTTT
TRBV6-6	few	-	TRBJ2-7	CASSPTRPTYEQYF	TGTGCCAGCAGCCCTACGAGGCCAACCTACGAGCAGTACTTC
TRBV2	-	TRBD2	TRBJ2-1	CASSILGGMSYNEQFF	TGTGCCAGCAGCATTCTCGGGGGGATGTCCTACAATGAGCAGTTCTTC
TRBV6-6	-	-	TRBJ2-7	CASRMVADSYEQYF	TGTGCCAGCAGGATGGTAGCGGACTCCTACGAGCAGTACTTC
TRBV6-2/TRBV6-3	-	-	TRBJ2-1	CASSYPRRTSYNEQFF	TGTGCCAGCAGTTACCCCCGGCGGACCTCCTACAATGAGCAGTTCTTC
TRBV27	-	TRBD2	TRBJ2-3	CASSSADRLADTQYF	TGTGCCAGCAGTTCGGCCGACCGACTAGCGGATACGCAGTATTTT
TRBV5-1	-	TRBD1	TRBJ2-6	CASSFGQGSGANVLTF	TGCGCCAGCAGCTTTGGACAGGGCTCTGGGGCCAACGTCCTGACTTTC
TRBV12-3/TRBV12-4	few	-	TRBJ1-5	CASGGNQPQHF	TGTGCCAGCGGTGGCAATCAGCCCCAGCATTTT
TRBV20-1	-	-	TRBJ2-3	CSARDSARGTDTQYF	TGCAGTGCTAGAGACAGCGCCAGAGGGACAGATACGCAGTATTTT
TRBV20-1	few	-	TRBJ2-3	CSARDLTGTHYTDTQYF	TGCAGTGCTAGAGACCTTACAGGGACGCACTACACAGATACGCAGTATTTT
TRBV9	-	-	TRBJ1-3	CASSVPGVGNTIYF	TGTGCCAGCAGCGTTCCTGGGGTAGGAAACACCATATATTTT
TRBV4-1	few	TRBD2	TRBJ2-4	CASSQASGLAANIQYF	TGCGCCAGCAGCCAGGCGAGCGGACTAGCGGCAAACATTCAGTACTTC
TRBV20-1	-	TRBD1	TRBJ2-7	CSARWDSYYEQYF	TGCAGTGCTAGGTGGGACAGTTACTACGAGCAGTACTTC
TRBV6-6	-	-	TRBJ2-7	CASRRQSAYEQYF	TGTGCCAGCAGAAGACAGTCCGCCTACGAGCAGTACTTC
TRBV15	-	-	TRBJ1-2	CATSTRMKGGLNYGYTF	TGTGCCACCAGCACCCGGATGAAGGGCGGTCTTAACTATGGCTACACCTTC
TRBV20-1	few	-	TRBJ2-1	CSARDAGAPIWGDEQFF	TGCAGTGCTAGAGACGCCGGGGCACCAATTTGGGGCGATGAGCAGTTCTTC
TRBV28	-	TRBD2	TRBJ2-7	CASSTTSVDLRDEQYF	TGTGCCAGCAGCACGACTAGCGTCGACCTGCGGGACGAGCAGTACTTC
TRBV7-8	few	-	TRBJ1-2	CASSLRSTLYGYTF	TGTGCCAGCAGCTTAAGGTCGACCCTCTATGGCTACACCTTC
TRBV7-2	-	-	TRBJ2-1	CASSRRDWLPRDEQFF	TGTGCCAGCAGCCGACGGGACTGGCTACCGAGGGATGAGCAGTTCTTC
TRBV5-1	few	-	TRBJ2-7	CASSSEGSSSYEQYF	TGCGCCAGCAGCTCGGAGGGCAGTAGCTCCTACGAGCAGTACTTC
TRBV5-1	-	TRBD1	TRBJ2-7	CASKGQGLYEQYF	TGCGCCAGCAAGGGACAGGGTCTATACGAGCAGTACTTC
TRBV6-6	few	-	TRBJ2-3	CASSYDSHQGDTDTQYF	TGTGCCAGCAGTTATGATAGTCACCAGGGCGACACAGATACGCAGTATTTT
TRBV5-1	few	TRBD1	TRBJ1-4	CASSSTGGNEKLFF	TGCGCCAGCAGCTCGACAGGGGGCAATGAAAAACTGTTTTTT
TRBV5-1	-	-	TRBJ1-4	CASSFDPGEKLFF	TGCGCCAGCAGCTTCGATCCAGGTGAAAAACTGTTTTTT
TRBV27	few	TRBD2	TRBJ2-1	CASTRLAGAVENEQFF	TGTGCCAGCACCCGACTAGCGGGAGCGGTAGAAAATGAGCAGTTCTTC